Listed below are T cell receptor beta chains from one sample, sequenced in a study of type 1 regulatory T cells. Antigens for these TCRs are unknown. Using its own MiXCR run on the reads, TCRdb lists one record per CDR3 protein. The repertoire holds fewer than 70,000 distinct CDR3 sequences, with roughly 60% as singletons. What was sequenced was cultured T cells, either the whole culture or a sorted T cell fraction (not recorded which). The receptors were sampled from a human donor in good health. CDR3s include the opening cysteine and the closing phenylalanine or tryptophan. Fields, in order: D gene, V gene, CDR3 length, CDR3 protein. D genes are given only for firm matches.

D gene: .
V gene: TRBV12-3/TRBV12-4
CDR3 length: 14
CDR3 protein: CASSLGSSTDTQYF

D gene: .
V gene: TRBV7-3
CDR3 length: 14
CDR3 protein: CASRRVADTGELFF

D gene: .
V gene: TRBV2
CDR3 length: 12
CDR3 protein: CASSELDGEAFF

D gene: .
V gene: TRBV7-2
CDR3 length: 12
CDR3 protein: CASSVVTDTQYF

D gene: TRBD2
V gene: TRBV20-1
CDR3 length: 14
CDR3 protein: CSAREAGGSYEQYF

D gene: .
V gene: TRBV3-1
CDR3 length: 15
CDR3 protein: CASSQDAGRNQPQHF

D gene: TRBD1
V gene: TRBV9
CDR3 length: 14
CDR3 protein: CASSPWDRAFEQYF

D gene: .
V gene: TRBV27
CDR3 length: 12
CDR3 protein: CASPGSQETQYF

D gene: .
V gene: TRBV19
CDR3 length: 17
CDR3 protein: CASSIDQGLQHHREQFF

D gene: .
V gene: TRBV20-1
CDR3 length: 11
CDR3 protein: CSARVGYGYTF

D gene: .
V gene: TRBV2
CDR3 length: 13
CDR3 protein: CASSEGTHNEQFF

D gene: TRBD2
V gene: TRBV10-2
CDR3 length: 13
CDR3 protein: CASGFAGVDEQFF

D gene: .
V gene: TRBV11-2
CDR3 length: 13
CDR3 protein: CASRPPGMDEQYF

D gene: .
V gene: TRBV5-1
CDR3 length: 14
CDR3 protein: CASSHGGGQETQYF

D gene: .
V gene: TRBV20-1
CDR3 length: 14
CDR3 protein: CSAADVVRTYEQYF

D gene: .
V gene: TRBV18
CDR3 length: 14
CDR3 protein: CASSSTGSNQPQHF

D gene: .
V gene: TRBV5-4
CDR3 length: 14
CDR3 protein: CASTLGPVEETQYF

D gene: .
V gene: TRBV7-2
CDR3 length: 13
CDR3 protein: CASSLFGDQPQHF

D gene: .
V gene: TRBV27
CDR3 length: 15
CDR3 protein: CASSLSTGRDSPLHF

D gene: .
V gene: TRBV29-1
CDR3 length: 13
CDR3 protein: CSVTGRTNTEAFF

D gene: .
V gene: TRBV2
CDR3 length: 15
CDR3 protein: CASSELRGAHQPQHF

D gene: .
V gene: TRBV5-4
CDR3 length: 14
CDR3 protein: CASSLEPDDQPQHF

D gene: .
V gene: TRBV5-1
CDR3 length: 14
CDR3 protein: CASSRGLAQETQYF

D gene: TRBD2
V gene: TRBV12-3/TRBV12-4
CDR3 length: 15
CDR3 protein: CASSRGLAGTGELFF

D gene: TRBD1
V gene: TRBV20-1
CDR3 length: 15
CDR3 protein: CSARATGGNNSPLHF

D gene: .
V gene: TRBV4-1
CDR3 length: 14
CDR3 protein: CASSLGTLTDTQYF

D gene: TRBD2
V gene: TRBV5-1
CDR3 length: 15
CDR3 protein: CASSRPGLAGGEQFF

D gene: .
V gene: TRBV2
CDR3 length: 15
CDR3 protein: CASRPQRLSTDTQYF

D gene: .
V gene: TRBV3-1
CDR3 length: 16
CDR3 protein: CASSPVGQADSTEAFF

D gene: .
V gene: TRBV6-5
CDR3 length: 14
CDR3 protein: CASSYDRGLGEQYF

D gene: TRBD2
V gene: TRBV28
CDR3 length: 13
CDR3 protein: CASSRAGVGEEYF

D gene: TRBD2
V gene: TRBV6-2/TRBV6-3
CDR3 length: 16
CDR3 protein: CASSSVRGGLAYEQYF

D gene: .
V gene: TRBV7-6
CDR3 length: 13
CDR3 protein: CASSLASDQPQHF

D gene: TRBD1
V gene: TRBV3-1
CDR3 length: 17
CDR3 protein: CASSRVPGQGKGNTIYF

D gene: .
V gene: TRBV2
CDR3 length: 13
CDR3 protein: CASSLQSTGELFF

D gene: .
V gene: TRBV3-1
CDR3 length: 14
CDR3 protein: CASSQAGLYNEQFF

D gene: .
V gene: TRBV12-3/TRBV12-4
CDR3 length: 12
CDR3 protein: CASCGQQETQYF

D gene: TRBD2
V gene: TRBV18
CDR3 length: 18
CDR3 protein: CASSPIPAGTSVVYEQFF

D gene: .
V gene: TRBV20-1
CDR3 length: 14
CDR3 protein: CSASVARGGDTQYF

D gene: .
V gene: TRBV6-1
CDR3 length: 14
CDR3 protein: CASSEAGGGYGYTF

D gene: .
V gene: TRBV9
CDR3 length: 15
CDR3 protein: CASSADRGATDTQYF

D gene: TRBD2
V gene: TRBV7-3
CDR3 length: 15
CDR3 protein: CASSPTSEGYNEQFF

D gene: .
V gene: TRBV3-1
CDR3 length: 14
CDR3 protein: CASSQGHEGTEAFF

D gene: TRBD1
V gene: TRBV12-3/TRBV12-4
CDR3 length: 16
CDR3 protein: CASSGGGTGPTETQYF

D gene: .
V gene: TRBV27
CDR3 length: 14
CDR3 protein: CASSDPLSGAKQFF

D gene: TRBD2
V gene: TRBV9
CDR3 length: 16
CDR3 protein: CASSAPGLENTGELFF

D gene: TRBD2
V gene: TRBV3-1
CDR3 length: 17
CDR3 protein: CASSQTGTGTSGDTQYF

D gene: TRBD2
V gene: TRBV11-2
CDR3 length: 20
CDR3 protein: CASSLGSGGLAGGPVDTQYF

D gene: .
V gene: TRBV7-8
CDR3 length: 14
CDR3 protein: CASSLLTEGETQYF

D gene: .
V gene: TRBV29-1
CDR3 length: 13
CDR3 protein: CSVMPRLLDTQYF

D gene: .
V gene: TRBV27
CDR3 length: 14
CDR3 protein: CASSRQRTITEAFF

D gene: .
V gene: TRBV27
CDR3 length: 13
CDR3 protein: CASSLSILGEAFF

D gene: .
V gene: TRBV9
CDR3 length: 15
CDR3 protein: CASSALGGDFGTQYF

D gene: TRBD1
V gene: TRBV27
CDR3 length: 15
CDR3 protein: CASSLSMTGSGEQYF

D gene: TRBD1
V gene: TRBV7-7
CDR3 length: 13
CDR3 protein: CASSSDRGDEQFF

D gene: .
V gene: TRBV5-1
CDR3 length: 15
CDR3 protein: CASSLAGSGGETQYF

D gene: .
V gene: TRBV3-1
CDR3 length: 13
CDR3 protein: CASSPARGSKAFF

D gene: TRBD2
V gene: TRBV10-3
CDR3 length: 15
CDR3 protein: CAISATSGAYNEQFF